Listed below are T cell receptor beta chains from one sample, sequenced in a study of T cell responses to AZD1222 COVID-19 vaccine. Repertoires were generated with immunoSEQ multiplex PCR, while TCRdb's copy carries only in-frame clones and drops some. The data show roughly 140,000 clones, roughly 90% seen once. This specimen was peripheral blood, taken 28 days after the second AZD1222 dose. These receptors originate from an adult who received the AZD1222 COVID-19 vaccine. Each CDR3 is given with its conserved first and last residue. Fields, in order: clone size, J gene, D gene, V gene, CDR3 protein, CDR3 DNA. The D gene is left open where the match is weak. Size is stated for part of the rows, as once, few or many counts, or as a class when the clone is expanded.

clone size: -
J gene: TRBJ2-1
D gene: -
V gene: TRBV28
CDR3 protein: CASRVYNEQFF
CDR3 DNA: TGTGCCAGCAGAGTTTACAATGAGCAGTTCTTC

clone size: -
J gene: TRBJ1-4
D gene: -
V gene: TRBV7-9
CDR3 protein: CASSHDRDFNEKLFF
CDR3 DNA: TGTGCCAGCAGCCACGACCGGGACTTCAATGAAAAACTGTTTTTT

clone size: -
J gene: TRBJ2-1
D gene: -
V gene: TRBV3-1/TRBV3-2
CDR3 protein: CASSLGFNEQFF
CDR3 DNA: TGTGCCAGCAGCCTAGGTTTCAATGAGCAGTTCTTC

clone size: -
J gene: TRBJ2-7
D gene: TRBD2
V gene: TRBV2
CDR3 protein: CASTGAGGPYEQYF
CDR3 DNA: TGTGCCAGCACCGGGGCGGGAGGGCCCTACGAGCAGTACTTC

clone size: -
J gene: TRBJ1-1
D gene: TRBD1
V gene: TRBV10-3
CDR3 protein: CAIRKSTGEATEAFF
CDR3 DNA: TGTGCCATCAGGAAATCGACAGGGGAGGCCACTGAAGCTTTCTTT

clone size: -
J gene: TRBJ2-1
D gene: TRBD2
V gene: TRBV18
CDR3 protein: CASSATLAGSHNEQFF
CDR3 DNA: TGTGCCAGCTCCGCGACTCTAGCGGGATCCCACAATGAGCAGTTCTTC

clone size: -
J gene: TRBJ2-5
D gene: TRBD2
V gene: TRBV19
CDR3 protein: CASSISGLAGVETQYF
CDR3 DNA: TGTGCCAGTAGTATATCGGGACTAGCGGGAGTCGAGACCCAGTACTTC

clone size: -
J gene: TRBJ2-3
D gene: TRBD2
V gene: TRBV14
CDR3 protein: CASSKSGLAGGGRYTQYF
CDR3 DNA: TGTGCCAGCTCGAAGTCAGGACTAGCGGGAGGGGGCCGGTATACGCAGTATTTT

clone size: -
J gene: TRBJ1-2
D gene: TRBD1
V gene: TRBV10-3
CDR3 protein: CATSGVSGTGRIFDYGYTF
CDR3 DNA: TGTGCCACCAGTGGAGTTTCCGGGACAGGGAGAATATTTGACTATGGCTACACCTTC

clone size: once
J gene: TRBJ2-7
D gene: -
V gene: TRBV11-3
CDR3 protein: CASSSPMGVEYF
CDR3 DNA: TGTGCCAGCAGCTCGCCTATGGGGGTGGAGTACTTC

clone size: -
J gene: TRBJ1-1
D gene: -
V gene: TRBV19
CDR3 protein: CASSMWGTEAFF
CDR3 DNA: TGTGCCAGTAGTATGTGGGGCACTGAAGCTTTCTTT

clone size: -
J gene: TRBJ1-2
D gene: TRBD1
V gene: TRBV30
CDR3 protein: CAWRETGKDYGYTF
CDR3 DNA: TGTGCCTGGAGGGAGACAGGGAAGGACTATGGCTACACCTTC

clone size: once
J gene: TRBJ1-1
D gene: -
V gene: TRBV21-1
CDR3 protein: CASIYPGSRTEAFF
CDR3 DNA: TGTGCCAGCATCTATCCAGGGAGTCGGACTGAAGCTTTCTTT

clone size: -
J gene: TRBJ2-7
D gene: -
V gene: TRBV5-8
CDR3 protein: CASSLRLGSNYEQYF
CDR3 DNA: TGTGCCAGCAGCTTGCGTCTCGGATCGAACTACGAGCAGTACTTC

clone size: -
J gene: TRBJ2-2
D gene: TRBD1
V gene: TRBV7-2
CDR3 protein: CASSRDRGGTGELFF
CDR3 DNA: TGTGCCAGCAGCCGGGACAGGGGAGGCACCGGGGAGCTGTTTTTT